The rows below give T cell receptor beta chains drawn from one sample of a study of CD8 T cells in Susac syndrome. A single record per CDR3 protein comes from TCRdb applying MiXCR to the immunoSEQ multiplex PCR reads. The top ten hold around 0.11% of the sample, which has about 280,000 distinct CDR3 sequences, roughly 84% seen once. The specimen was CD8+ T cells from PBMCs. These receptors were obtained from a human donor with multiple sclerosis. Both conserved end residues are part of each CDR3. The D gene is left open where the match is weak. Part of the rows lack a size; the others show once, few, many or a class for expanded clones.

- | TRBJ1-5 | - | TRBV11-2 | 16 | TGTGCCAGCAGCCCAGGGACATTTCTTAGCAATCAGCCCCAGCATTTT | CASSPGTFLSNQPQHF
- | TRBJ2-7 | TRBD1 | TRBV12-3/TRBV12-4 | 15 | TGTGCCAGCAGTCCGGAGACAGGGGCTGCCTACGAGCAGTACTTC | CASSPETGAAYEQYF
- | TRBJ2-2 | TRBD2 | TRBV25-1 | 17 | TGTGCCAGCAGTGATACACTAGCGGGAGCGGCGTCGGGGGAGCTGTTTTTT | CASSDTLAGAASGELFF
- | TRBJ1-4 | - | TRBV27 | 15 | TGTGCCAGCAGTTGGGGGGGGCGGACTAATGAAAAACTGTTTTTT | CASSWGGRTNEKLFF
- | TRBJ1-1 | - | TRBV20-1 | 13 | TGCAGTACTTACAGGCTCGGGAACACTGAAGCTTTCTTT | CSTYRLGNTEAFF
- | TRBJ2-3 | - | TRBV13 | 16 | TGTGCCAGCAGCTTAGGTGGAGGGGGCACCACAGATACGCAGTATTTT | CASSLGGGGTTDTQYF
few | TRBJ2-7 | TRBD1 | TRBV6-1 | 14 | TGTGCCAGCAGGAACAGGGGGCAAGTCTACGAGCAGTACTTC | CASRNRGQVYEQYF
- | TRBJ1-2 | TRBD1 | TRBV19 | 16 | TGTGCCAGTAGTATAGATTTGGAGGGGGCGTACTATGGCTACACCTTC | CASSIDLEGAYYGYTF
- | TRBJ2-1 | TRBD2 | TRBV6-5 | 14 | TGTGCCAGCAGTTATAGCGGGGCGGGGAATGAGCAGTTCTTC | CASSYSGAGNEQFF
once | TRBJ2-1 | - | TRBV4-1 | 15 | TGCGCCAGCAGCCAAGCCAGCGCGCGGAGCAATGAGCAGTTCTTC | CASSQASARSNEQFF
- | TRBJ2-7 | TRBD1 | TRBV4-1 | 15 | TGCGCCAGCAGCCATAAGGACAGGTCAGGCGACGAGCAGTACTTC | CASSHKDRSGDEQYF